Below, one T cell receptor beta chain is given with its context. Its matching antigen is unknown. This entry comes from a study of T cells in Graves' hyperthyroidism and ophthalmopathy. Study information: Peripheral blood was drawn at first diagnosis, prior to all treatment.

Findings and limits, study-wide: Ophthalmopathy was identified by the model a median around 6 months ahead of onset.

It was RNA transcripts that yielded the amplified TCR beta CDR3 regions. The TCR CDR3 first-round RT-PCR relied on the HTBI primer set. TCRdb re-derived calls from the multiplex PCR reads in MiXCR, one entry per CDR3 protein. Of about 330,000 distinct CDR3 sequences listed, around 13% were seen once; the top ten hold 34%. This TCR was recovered from a woman aged 40 to 50 with Graves' ophthalmopathy. Sequences were obtained from blood.

The CDR3 DNA is TGTGCCAGTAGTACTAACAAGAATCAGCCCCAGCATTTT. Translation gives CASSTNKNQPQHF. The chain recombines TRBV19 with TRBJ1-5; no reliable D call. The CDR3 has 13 residues. CDR1 and CDR2 from the germline V gene are LNHDA and SQIVND (reference sequence). V was clipped by 4 bases and J by 4 bases, with 8 bases between them.